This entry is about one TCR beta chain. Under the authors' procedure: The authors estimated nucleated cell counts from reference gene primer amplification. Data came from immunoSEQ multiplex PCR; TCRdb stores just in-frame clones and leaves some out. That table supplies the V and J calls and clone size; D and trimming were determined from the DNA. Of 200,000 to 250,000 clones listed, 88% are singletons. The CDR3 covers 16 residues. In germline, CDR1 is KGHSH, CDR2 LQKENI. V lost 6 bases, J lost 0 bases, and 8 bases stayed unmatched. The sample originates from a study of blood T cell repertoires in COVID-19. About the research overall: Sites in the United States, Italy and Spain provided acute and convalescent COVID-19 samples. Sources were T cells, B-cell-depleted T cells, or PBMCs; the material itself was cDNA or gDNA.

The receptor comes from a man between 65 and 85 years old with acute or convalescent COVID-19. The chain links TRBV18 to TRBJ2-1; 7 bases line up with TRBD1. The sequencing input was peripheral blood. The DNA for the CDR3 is TGTGCCAGCTCCCCGAGGGCAGGGGGCTCCTACAATGAGCAGTTCTTC. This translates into CASSPRAGGSYNEQFF.